A single sample gave rise to the 26 T cell receptor beta chains below, sequenced in a study of T cell responses to AZD1222 COVID-19 vaccine (dated by TCRdb to the early 2020s). Libraries were prepared through the immunoSEQ multiplex PCR assay. As stored in TCRdb, this immuneACCESS dataset retains in-frame rearrangements with V and J assigned. A fraction of the clones does not appear; measured against another copy, unresolved V genes explain less than half of the discrepancy, and the remainder lacks a known reason. The sample table lists around 140,000 clones, more than 85% of them with a count of one. Of the sample, under 2% falls within the top ten clones. In light of the paper, this sample's time point label describes: about 28 days (+/-7) after the second vaccine dose. The sample in question was peripheral blood, obtained 28 days after the second AZD1222 dose. The receptors come from an adult who received the AZD1222 COVID-19 vaccine.

This chain uses TRBV19 with TRBJ2-1, with 8 bases that match TRBD1. Germline V gene lookup returns CDR1 LNHDA and CDR2 SQIVND (reference sequence). After removal of 5 bases from V and 2 bases from J, the junction contained 2 bases not matched to a gene. The CDR3 covers 14 residues. CDR3 DNA: TGTGCCAGTAGTCGGACAGGGACCTACAATGAGCAGTTCTTC. Translating it yields CASSRTGTYNEQFF. The whole variable domain, filled in from reference TRBV19 and TRBJ2-1, reads DGGITQSPKYLFRKEGQNVTLSCEQNLNHDAMYWYRQDPGQGLRLIYYSQIVNDFQKGDIAEGYSVSREKKESFPLTVTSAQKNPTAFYLCASSRTGTYNEQFFGPGTRLTVL.

This rearrangement joins TRBV3-1 (or the pseudogene TRBV3-2) to TRBJ2-5; D is undetermined. Deletions cut 3 bases from V and 4 bases from J, with 12 bases between. Germline CDR1 reads LGHDT; CDR2 reads YNNKEL (reference sequence). The CDR3 spans 14 residues. CDR3 region: CASSHPAQPETQYF. The CDR3 nucleotides are TGTGCCAGCAGCCATCCGGCCCAGCCAGAGACCCAGTACTTC.

The DNA for the CDR3 is TGTGCCAGCAGCCCCCTGGGACAGGGGGAATATGGCTACACCTTC. Protein product: CASSPLGQGEYGYTF. The V and J genes are TRBV5-6 and TRBJ1-2; TRBD1 matches 11 bases. The CDR3 is made up of 15 amino acids. Germline CDR1 SGHDT, CDR2 YYEEEE. V was clipped by 4 bases and J by 5 bases; unmatched bases: 7. Complete variable domain (other parts from reference TRBV5-6 and TRBJ1-2): DAGVTQSPTHLIKTRGQQVTLRCSPKSGHDTVSWYQQALGQGPQFIFQYYEEEERQRGNFPDRFSGHQFPNYSSELNVNALLLGDSALYLCASSPLGQGEYGYTFGSGTRLTVV.

This clone showed up just once. The gene calls are TRBV5-6 and TRBJ2-1; 7 bases align to TRBD2. V gave up 0 bases and J gave up 1 base; unmatched junction bases: 10. Germline V gene lookup returns CDR1 SGHDT and CDR2 YYEEEE. The CDR3 runs to 18 residues. The CDR3 region has the DNA TGTGCCAGCAGCTTGGTTGGGCCCCTAGCGGCTTCCTACAATGAGCAGTTCTTC. Its translation: CASSLVGPLAASYNEQFF.

The J gene is TRBJ2-1, the V gene TRBV27; no clear D. Looked up from germline, CDR1 is MNHEY and CDR2 is SMNVEV (reference sequence). The CDR3 contains 14 residues. Between the trimmed V and J ends, which lost 6 bases and 1 base, there was a span of 10 bases. The CDR3 sequence: CASRSAASYNEQFF. CDR3 DNA sequence: TGTGCCAGCAGGTCGGCGGCTTCCTACAATGAGCAGTTCTTC.

J is TRBJ2-1 and V is TRBV9; 9 nucleotides line up with TRBD2. The V gene's germline CDR1 is SGDLS and CDR2 YYNGEE. The CDR3 spans 15 residues. V lost 2 bases and J lost 5; bases outside the gene matches: 5. The CDR3 protein is CASSVRGRADNEQFF. The DNA of the CDR3 is TGTGCCAGCAGCGTCCGCGGGAGGGCGGACAATGAGCAGTTCTTC.

This clone was seen once. This chain links TRBV10-3 with TRBJ2-2; TRBD2 agrees at 16 bases. CDR3 length equals 20 residues. Germline V gene sequence: CDR1 ENHRY, CDR2 SYGVKD. V was clipped by 6 bases and J by 5 bases; unmatched bases: 15. CDR3 sequence reads: CAIRSGTSGGAVLRTGELFF. Written as DNA, the CDR3 is TGTGCCATCAGAAGCGGGACTAGCGGGGGGGCCGTTTTAAGAACCGGGGAGCTGTTTTTT.

This chain joins TRBV12-3 or TRBV12-4 and TRBJ1-2; D ambiguous. Deletions cut 7 bases from V and 5 bases from J, with 11 bases between. The length of the CDR3 is 12 residues. The CDR3 reads CASKNREYGYTF. The CDR3 DNA follows: TGTGCCAGCAAAAATCGGGAGTATGGCTACACCTTC.

The gene calls are TRBV2 and TRBJ1-2; D is possibly TRBD1 (5 bases). CDR1 is SNHLY, CDR2 FYNNEI, per germline. The V and J ends lost 8 bases and 0 bases respectively, with 16 bases between them. The CDR3 is 15 amino acids. The CDR3 nucleotides are TGTGCCAGCGATGGGACGGGGAGGGCTAACTATGGCTACACCTTC. Translating it yields CASDGTGRANYGYTF.

This chain links TRBV7-9 with TRBJ2-1; 11 bases align to TRBD1. V lost 3 bases to trimming and J lost 7 bases; unmatched junction nucleotides: 14. The CDR3 consists of 18 residues. Per the germline V gene, CDR1 is SEHNR and CDR2 is FQNEAQ (reference sequence). CDR3 residues: CASSFTLVRDRGYNEQFF. The CDR3 DNA is TGTGCCAGCAGCTTTACTTTGGTCAGGGACAGGGGGTATAATGAGCAGTTCTTC.

Here the CDR3 DNA reads TGTGCCAGCAGCGTAGCTAGGGGCGGACTCAATGAAAAACTGTTTTTT. This encodes CASSVARGGLNEKLFF. This rearrangement joins TRBV9 to TRBJ1-4; the D gene is possibly TRBD1 (5 bases). CDR1 SGDLS and CDR2 YYNGEE come from the germline V gene. The CDR3 covers 16 residues. V gave up 0 bases and J gave up 5 bases, with 14 bases separating them.

V usage is TRBV29-1 and J usage is TRBJ2-4; the match to TRBD2 covers 8 bases. The germline CDR1 and CDR2 sequences are SQVTM and ANQGSEA. The junction had 5 bases not matched to a gene; V was cut back by 7 bases and J by 6 bases. The CDR3 runs 12 residues. The CDR3: CSADAGGNIQYF. DNA of the CDR3: TGCAGCGCCGACGCGGGAGGAAACATTCAGTACTTC.

The chain employs TRBV6-5 and TRBJ1-3, with TRBD1 as a possible D gene (6 bases). Trimming removed 10 bases from V and 0 bases from J, with 13 bases in between. Germline V gives CDR1 MNHEY, CDR2 SVGAGI. This CDR3 is 14 amino acids long. The CDR3: CATRGRYSGNTIYF. The CDR3 DNA is TGTGCCACCAGGGGCCGGTACTCTGGAAACACCATATATTTT.

The V and J genes are TRBV2 and TRBJ1-1, with 9 nucleotides matching TRBD1. The junction had 9 bases not matched to a gene; V was cut back by 3 bases and J by 10 bases. This CDR3 has 14 residues. Germline V gene data show CDR1 as SNHLY and CDR2 as FYNNEI. The DNA for the CDR3 is TGTGCCAGCAGTGATGCCTGGGGACAGGGCTCAGCTTTCTTT. Translating it yields CASSDAWGQGSAFF.

This rearrangement joins TRBV2 to TRBJ2-2; D remains ambiguous. This CDR3 comprises 15 residues. Between the trimmed V and J ends, which lost 6 bases and 5 bases, there was a span of 16 bases. Germline CDR1 reads SNHLY; CDR2 reads FYNNEI. The CDR3 bases are TGTGCCAGCAGCCCAGGTCTGGGAAGGACCGGGGAGCTGTTTTTT. It codes for CASSPGLGRTGELFF. Drawing the rest from reference TRBV2 and TRBJ2-2, the complete variable domain is EPEVTQTPSHQVTQMGQEVILRCVPISNHLYFYWYRQILGQKVEFLVSFYNNEISEKSEIFDDQFSVERPDGSNFTLKIRSTKLEDSAMYFCASSPGLGRTGELFFGEGSRLTVL.

The V call is TRBV12-3 or TRBV12-4, the J call TRBJ2-7, with D uncertain. V dropped 6 bases and J dropped 0 bases, with 9 bases sitting between them. There are 13 residues in the CDR3. In DNA form, the CDR3 reads TGTGCCAGCAGGAGCGCGAGCTCCTACGAGCAGTACGTC. This sequence encodes CASRSASSYEQYV.

The chain joins TRBV9 to TRBJ1-4; 11 nucleotides agree with TRBD1. In germline, CDR1 is SGDLS, CDR2 YYNGEE. With 0 bases clipped from V and 6 bases from J, the junction kept 10 bases outside the gene matches. CDR3 size: 18 residues. This CDR3 is CASSVEGVPGQGDEKLFF. CDR3 nucleotides: TGTGCCAGCAGCGTAGAGGGCGTTCCGGGACAGGGGGATGAAAAACTGTTTTTT.

This clone showed up just a few times. The chain carries TRBV5-5 and TRBJ2-7; tentatively, D is TRBD1 (6 bases). CDR1 is SGHKS and CDR2 is YYEKEE in the germline V gene (reference sequence). The V end was cut by 2 bases, the J end by 4 bases, with 10 bases between. The CDR3 loop spans 13 amino acids. The CDR3 nucleotides are TGTGCCAGCAGCTTCTGGCAGGGGTACGAGCAGTACTTC. It translates to CASSFWQGYEQYF.

Only a few counts were recorded for this clone. The rearrangement links TRBV6-2 or TRBV6-3 to TRBJ1-1, with TRBD1 matching over 9 bases. This CDR3 spans 13 amino acids. Germline lookup yields CDR1 MNHEY and CDR2 SVGEGT. V lost 5 bases to trimming and J lost 4 bases; unmatched junction nucleotides: 2. CDR3 DNA sequence: TGTGCCAGCAGTCCACAGGGGGCCACTGAAGCTTTCTTT. This encodes CASSPQGATEAFF.

The genes are TRBV7-9 and TRBJ1-1; D remains unclear. The V gene's germline CDR1 is SEHNR and CDR2 FQNEAQ (reference sequence). Trimming left V 4 bases short and J 0 bases short, with 15 bases between. This CDR3 region has 16 residues. CDR3 in DNA: TGTGCCAGCAGCTCGGCGGCCTTCCCCATGAACACTGAAGCTTTCTTT. It translates to CASSSAAFPMNTEAFF.

The chain is built from TRBV6-5 and TRBJ1-5; 7 bases are shared with TRBD1. The junction had 7 bases not matched to a gene; V was cut back by 7 bases and J by 7 bases. Germline V lookup: CDR1 MNHEY, CDR2 SVGAGI. This CDR3 is 13 amino acids long. The CDR3 protein is CASMQGGDQPQHF. CDR3 nucleotides: TGTGCCAGCATGCAGGGGGGCGACCAGCCCCAGCATTTT.

This clone has a handful of counts. This rearrangement joins TRBV15 to TRBJ2-3; perhaps TRBD2 as D (5 bases). Germline loops: CDR1 LNHNV, CDR2 YYDKDF (reference sequence). There are 15 residues in the CDR3. The V and J ends lost 5 bases and 0 bases respectively, with 12 bases between them. The chain's CDR3 is CATSPEGRSTDTQYF. The CDR3 nucleotides are TGTGCCACCAGCCCCGAGGGTAGGAGCACAGATACGCAGTATTTT.

This clone was seen just once. The rearrangement links TRBV18 to TRBJ2-1; maybe TRBD2 (6 bases). Germline CDR1 is KGHSH and CDR2 is LQKENI. The CDR3 runs 15 residues. Deletions cut 4 bases from V and 7 bases from J, with 17 bases between. The CDR3 DNA reads as TGTGCCAGCTCACAGGGACTGGAAATTAAGAATGAGCAGTTCTTC. As protein: CASSQGLEIKNEQFF.

This rearrangement joins TRBV6-5 to TRBJ1-2; TRBD1 matches at 8 bases. Germline V gives CDR1 MNHEY, CDR2 SVGAGI. V was clipped by 5 bases and J by 0 bases; unmatched bases: 5. The CDR3 extends over 15 amino acids. The CDR3 sequence: CASSRDRGSNYGYTF. In nucleotides, the CDR3 is TGTGCCAGCAGTCGAGACAGGGGTTCTAACTATGGCTACACCTTC.

The CDR3 DNA reads as TGTGCCAGCAGCATCCTAGGGCCGAACACTGAAGCTTTCTTT. Translation: CASSILGPNTEAFF. The chain links TRBV11-3 to TRBJ1-1; D remains unclear. V shed 5 bases and J shed 1 base, with 11 bases lying between them. Germline V CDR1 and CDR2: SGHNT, YENEEA. CDR3 length: 14 amino acids.

The V and J genes are TRBV6-6 and TRBJ1-2, with D unclear. Germline CDR1 is MNHNY and CDR2 is SVGAGI (reference sequence). The CDR3 runs to 11 residues. V lost 5 bases to trimming and J lost 10 bases, with 11 bases between them. CDR3 amino acids: CASSAQSFYTF. Written as DNA, the CDR3 is TGTGCCAGCAGTGCTCAGTCTTTCTACACCTTC.